The next 12 T cell receptor beta chains were all read from a single sample in a study of blood T cell repertoires in COVID-19. Sequencing was performed with immunoSEQ multiplex PCR; in TCRdb, only in-frame clones are kept and a portion is missing. The sample lists about 75,000 clones, around nine tenths occurring once. The sample was peripheral blood. The origin of the receptors is a human donor in a cohort sampled during active COVID-19.

This clone came up a few times. This chain uses TRBV30 with TRBJ1-3; D is perhaps TRBD1 (5 bases). Trimming shortened V by 1 base and J by 4 bases, and 11 bases separated the two germline ends. Germline V gene sequence: CDR1 GTSNPN, CDR2 SVGIG (reference sequence). This CDR3 contains 14 residues. CDR3 bases: TGTGCCTGGAGTGGGGTCAGGGTCGGAAACACCATATATTTT. Translated, it gives CAWSGVRVGNTIYF.

The J gene is TRBJ2-5, the V gene TRBV11-2; 7 bases align to TRBD1. Germline assignment: CDR1 SGHAT and CDR2 FQNNGV. This CDR3 has 14 residues. The trim removed 1 base at V and 5 bases at J, leaving 4 bases unmatched. CDR3 sequence (DNA): TGTGCCAGCAGCTTAGCAGGGGGACACGAGACCCAGTACTTC. The encoded protein is CASSLAGGHETQYF.

The chain has TRBV20-1 and TRBJ1-4; weak D call: TRBD1 (5 bases). The V and J ends lost 3 bases and 0 bases respectively, with 17 bases between them. Germline V gene data show CDR1 as DFQATT and CDR2 as SNEGSKA (reference sequence). The CDR3 extends over 17 amino acids. CDR3 residues: CSASSGGGTATNEKLFF. The CDR3 bases are TGCAGTGCTAGTTCCGGGGGAGGGACCGCAACTAATGAAAAACTGTTTTTT.

This chain uses TRBV3-1 (or the pseudogene TRBV3-2) with TRBJ2-3; 11 positions match TRBD2. Germline lookup yields CDR1 LGHDT and CDR2 YNNKEL (reference sequence). V was pared by 5 bases and J by 1 base, with 5 bases of the junction left unmatched. The CDR3 is made up of 16 amino acids. CDR3 protein: CASSSTSGGGTDTQYF. CDR3 in DNA: TGTGCCAGCAGCTCAACTAGCGGGGGCGGCACAGATACGCAGTATTTT.

The J gene is TRBJ2-4, the V gene TRBV30, with D maybe TRBD1 (6 bases). Germline loops: CDR1 GTSNPN, CDR2 SVGIG (reference sequence). This CDR3 has 16 amino acids. The V end was cut by 5 bases, the J end by 0 bases, with 17 bases between. The CDR3 bases are TGTGCCTGGGGCACCCCAGGGGTGATAGCCAAAAACATTCAGTACTTC. Its translation is CAWGTPGVIAKNIQYF.

For the CDR3, the DNA is TGTGCCAGCAGCTTAGCGCCGGGACAGGTGTCCTACAATGAGCAGTTCTTC. The encoded protein is CASSLAPGQVSYNEQFF. The chain joins TRBV7-9 to TRBJ2-1, with TRBD1 matching 8 bases. V shed 0 bases and J 1 base; nucleotides not matched to a gene: 5. There are 17 residues in the CDR3. CDR1 SEHNR and CDR2 FQNEAQ come from the germline V gene (reference sequence).

The chain uses TRBV9 and TRBJ1-6; 7 bases line up with TRBD1. CDR1 SGDLS and CDR2 YYNGEE come from the germline V gene. V lost 4 bases, J lost 10 bases, and 8 bases stayed unmatched. The CDR3 is 14 amino acids. The CDR3 loop reads CASSPMTGHSPLHF. In DNA form, the CDR3 reads TGTGCCAGCAGCCCCATGACAGGGCACTCACCCCTCCACTTT.

V gene TRBV7-2 combines with J gene TRBJ2-7; 7 bases are a match to TRBD1. The CDR3 is 12 residues long. V lost 8 bases, J lost 5 bases, and 6 bases stayed unmatched. Germline V gene lookup returns CDR1 SGHTA and CDR2 FQGNSA. The CDR3, as DNA: TGTGCCAGCGCCGCCGACAGGGACGAGCAGTACTTC. Its protein product is CASAADRDEQYF. Complete variable domain (other parts from reference TRBV7-2 and TRBJ2-7): GAGVSQSPSNKVTEKGKDVELRCDPISGHTALYWYRQSLGQGLEFLIYFQGNSAPDKSGLPSDRFSAERTGGSVSTLTIQRTQQEDSAVYLCASAADRDEQYFGPGTRLTVT.

This clone was found once. The rearrangement uses TRBV19 and TRBJ1-5; D is perhaps TRBD1 (5 bases). V was cut by 4 bases and J by 0 bases, with 22 bases left in between. This CDR3 contains 19 residues. Germline-derived CDR1 and CDR2 are LNHDA and SQIVND (reference sequence). CDR3 amino acids: CASSKRDGGTYYSNQPQHF. The CDR3 DNA is TGTGCCAGTAGTAAAAGGGACGGCGGGACCTATTATAGCAATCAGCCCCAGCATTTT.

This chain links TRBV28 with TRBJ2-7, with 11 bases fitting TRBD2. The V gene end was trimmed by 7 bases and the J gene end by 9 bases; junction bases not matched to a gene: 11. The CDR3 sequence is 14 residues long. Germline CDR1 MDHEN, CDR2 SYDVKM. CDR3 sequence: CASTPPSGRPPQYF. The CDR3 coding sequence is TGTGCCAGCACCCCACCTAGCGGGAGGCCCCCGCAGTACTTC.

CDR3 sequence reads: CASSRGYQETQYF. The CDR3 DNA reads TGTGCCAGCAGCCGAGGGTACCAAGAGACCCAGTACTTC. This chain uses TRBV6-5 with TRBJ2-5; tentative D call: TRBD2 (5 bases). Germline V gives CDR1 MNHEY, CDR2 SVGAGI. The CDR3 totals 13 residues. Trimming pared 6 bases from V and 0 bases from J, leaving 8 bases between.

V gene TRBV10-3 combines with J gene TRBJ2-7, with 9 bases identical to TRBD2. The ends lost 3 bases at V and 1 base at J; junction bases unmatched: 4. The germline gives CDR1 ENHRY, CDR2 SYGVKD. The CDR3 extends over 15 amino acids. DNA for the CDR3: TGTGCCATCAGTGATAAGGGACTAGCTTCCTACGAGCAGTACTTC. Translating gives CAISDKGLASYEQYF.